What follows are 28 T cell receptor beta chains derived from one specimen sequenced in a study of blood T cell repertoires in COVID-19. TCRdb keeps only in-frame clones here, not all; method: immunoSEQ multiplex PCR. The sample shows around 190,000 clones, approximately 80% of them seen only once. The sequenced sample consisted of PBMCs or T cells enriched from blood (not recorded which). The origin of the receptors is a middle-aged man who had recovered from COVID-19.

This clone was recorded only once. CDR3 sequence (DNA): TGTGCCAGCAGCTTCACCGGGGGGAATTCACCCCTCCACTTT. It translates to CASSFTGGNSPLHF. The V call is TRBV7-9, the J call TRBJ1-6; tentative D call: TRBD1 (5 bases). The CDR3 is 14 residues long. The germline V and J ends were trimmed by 3 bases and 7 bases, with 10 bases remaining between them. Germline loops: CDR1 SEHNR, CDR2 FQNEAQ (reference sequence).

V gene TRBV4-1 combines with J gene TRBJ2-7, with TRBD2 matching over 9 bases. Per the germline V gene, CDR1 is MGHRA and CDR2 is YSYEKL. The CDR3 sequence is 16 residues long. V trimming: 0 bases; J trimming: 0 bases; junction bases outside the gene matches: 3. The CDR3 loop is CASSQDPSGTSYEQYF. CDR3 coding DNA: TGCGCCAGCAGCCAAGATCCTAGCGGGACCTCCTACGAGCAGTACTTC.

The chain combines TRBV12-5 with TRBJ1-1, with a tentative D call TRBD1 (6 bases). In germline, CDR1 is LGHNT, CDR2 FRNRAP. The CDR3 covers 13 residues. V gave up 0 bases and J gave up 10 bases, with 12 bases separating them. The CDR3: CASGLVAGAPAFF. The CDR3 bases are TGTGCTAGTGGTTTGGTAGCGGGGGCGCCAGCTTTCTTT.

This rearrangement joins TRBV11-2 to TRBJ2-2; TRBD2 agrees at 12 bases. V lost 5 bases, J lost 6 bases, and 1 base stayed unmatched. Germline values: CDR1 SGHAT, CDR2 FQNNGV. This CDR3 spans 14 amino acids. CDR3 DNA: TGTGCCAGCAGCCTAGCGGGGGGGGCCGGGGAGCTGTTTTTT. It is translated as CASSLAGGAGELFF.

CDR3 sequence: CASSDPGTAGGELFF. The CDR3 DNA follows: TGTGCCAGCTCGGACCCAGGGACAGCGGGCGGGGAGCTGTTTTTT. The rearrangement links TRBV18 to TRBJ2-2; tentative D call: TRBD1 (7 bases). Germline assignment: CDR1 KGHSH and CDR2 LQKENI. The CDR3 is 15 residues long. V was cut by 6 bases and J by 7 bases, with 18 bases left in between.

V is TRBV5-1 and J is TRBJ2-5, with 9 bases lining up with TRBD1. CDR3 length: 15 residues. With V trimmed by 6 bases and J by 2 bases, 8 bases remained unmatched. CDR1 and CDR2 from the germline V gene are SGHRS and YFSETQ. The CDR3 region is CASTDLGTGQETQYF. The DNA of the CDR3 is TGCGCCAGCACCGACCTAGGGACAGGGCAAGAGACCCAGTACTTC.

A remark on this clone: This likely comes from a read error, as the CDR3 has no conserved phenylalanine or tryptophan at its end. Because the CDR3's place on the DNA is in doubt, the DNA is left out and the CDR3 is given as listed by TCRdb. The rearrangement joins TRBV3-1 (or the pseudogene TRBV3-2) to TRBJ2-3; TRBD2 is the table's D call, not checked against the DNA. The germline gives CDR1 LGHDT, CDR2 YNNKEL (reference sequence). The CDR3 extends over 13 residues, inclusive of both ends. The CDR3 region is CASSQTSGGYLSY.

J is TRBJ1-5 and V is TRBV30, with TRBD1 matching 8 bases. CDR1 and CDR2 from the germline V gene are GTSNPN and SVGIG (reference sequence). This CDR3 region has 12 residues. V trimming: 3 bases; J trimming: 11 bases; junction bases outside the gene matches: 6. This CDR3 is CAWSDIQGAQHF. CDR3 DNA: TGTGCCTGGAGCGATATACAGGGGGCCCAGCATTTT.

This chain uses TRBV4-1 with TRBJ1-5; 9 bases are shared with TRBD1. The CDR3 spans 16 residues. Germline lookup yields CDR1 MGHRA and CDR2 YSYEKL. V lost 3 bases, J lost 6 bases, and 9 bases stayed unmatched. The CDR3 sequence is CASSQESDRGGQPQHF. The CDR3 nucleotides are TGCGCCAGCAGCCAGGAATCGGACAGGGGCGGTCAGCCCCAGCATTTT.

The rearrangement uses TRBV7-2 and TRBJ2-1; 7 bases fit TRBD2. CDR1 SGHTA and CDR2 FQGNSA come from the germline V gene. With V trimmed by 1 base and J by 9 bases, 12 bases remained unmatched. This CDR3 has 16 residues. CDR3 sequence (DNA): TGTGCCAGCAGCTTAGTGGGGGGAGGGCGTCAAGGTGAGCAGTTCTTC. Translating it yields CASSLVGGGRQGEQFF. The whole variable domain, filled in from reference TRBV7-2 and TRBJ2-1, reads GAGVSQSPSNKVTEKGKDVELRCDPISGHTALYWYRQSLGQGLEFLIYFQGNSAPDKSGLPSDRFSAERTGGSVSTLTIQRTQQEDSAVYLCASSLVGGGRQGEQFFGPGTRLTVL.

The genes are TRBV10-3 and TRBJ2-7; possible D gene TRBD2, 7 bases. The CDR3 loop spans 19 amino acids. The ends were cut back, 2 bases at V and 3 bases at J, with 26 bases in the middle. The V gene's germline CDR1 is ENHRY and CDR2 SYGVKD. CDR3 in amino acids: CAISEADRIRDYYNYEQYF. Written as DNA, the CDR3 is TGTGCCATCAGTGAGGCGGACAGAATCCGGGACTATTACAACTACGAGCAGTACTTC.

Here the CDR3 reads CAWSKKGHSGNTIYF. In DNA, the CDR3 is TGTGCCTGGAGTAAGAAGGGACACTCTGGAAACACCATATATTTT. This sequence joins TRBV30 and TRBJ1-3, with D perhaps TRBD1 (6 bases). CDR1 GTSNPN and CDR2 SVGIG come from the germline V gene (reference sequence). Between the trimmed V and J ends, which lost 2 bases and 0 bases, there was a span of 11 bases. The CDR3 contains 15 residues.

The table lists this clone with many counts. The CDR3 DNA reads TGTGCCAGCAGTGAAAGGGAGAATTCACCCCTCCACTTT. Amino acid sequence: CASSERENSPLHF. The V call is TRBV6-1, the J call TRBJ1-6, with no clear D. The ends were cut back, 2 bases at V and 7 bases at J, with 6 bases in the middle. The CDR3 runs 13 residues. Germline values: CDR1 MNHNS, CDR2 SASEGT.

The chain has TRBV11-2 and TRBJ2-3; 10 bases line up with TRBD2. The germline CDR1 and CDR2 sequences are SGHAT and FQNNGV. This CDR3 comprises 16 residues. V was clipped by 5 bases and J by 4 bases; unmatched bases: 9. CDR3 sequence: CASSPRASGRADTQYF. The CDR3 bases are TGTGCCAGCAGCCCTCGAGCTAGCGGGAGAGCAGATACGCAGTATTTT.

This clone was found many times. The J gene is TRBJ2-3, the V gene TRBV5-5, with 8 bases that match TRBD1. The CDR3 is 15 residues long. Trimming removed 2 bases from V and 2 bases from J; junction bases left unmatched: 4. The germline V gene encodes CDR1 SGHKS and CDR2 YYEKEE (reference sequence). The CDR3 region is CASSLSRGLTDTQYF. The DNA for the CDR3 is TGTGCCAGCAGCTTAAGCAGGGGGCTCACAGATACGCAGTATTTT.

The CDR3 loop reads CAISRSGGSGNTIYF. CDR3 DNA sequence: TGTGCCATCAGCAGGTCAGGGGGCTCTGGAAACACCATATATTTT. The genes are TRBV10-3 and TRBJ1-3; 7 bases agree with TRBD1. This CDR3 has 15 residues. V lost 6 bases and J lost 0; bases outside the gene matches: 5. Per the germline V gene, CDR1 is ENHRY and CDR2 is SYGVKD.

The chain has TRBV7-6 and TRBJ2-1; the match to TRBD1 covers 7 bases. V shed 5 bases, J shed 7 bases, and the junction held 11 bases outside the gene matches. Germline assignment: CDR1 SGHVS and CDR2 FNYEAQ. The CDR3 contains 15 residues. The CDR3 is CASSQTGPGRNEQFF. The DNA of the CDR3 is TGTGCCAGCAGCCAGACAGGGCCAGGACGTAATGAGCAGTTCTTC.

The chain is built from TRBV19 and TRBJ1-1; tentatively, D is TRBD1 (6 bases). From germline, CDR1 is LNHDA and CDR2 SQIVND (reference sequence). Between the trimmed V and J ends, which lost 5 bases and 7 bases, there was a span of 17 bases. The CDR3 is 14 residues long. CDR3 in DNA: TGTGCCAGTAGTCTCCGGACAGCTGACCTTGAAGCTTTCTTT. Amino acid sequence: CASSLRTADLEAFF.

The V and J genes are TRBV18 and TRBJ1-5; tentative D call: TRBD1 (6 bases). CDR3 length equals 15 residues. Trimming took 6 bases from V and 0 from J, leaving 12 bases between them. Per the germline V gene, CDR1 is KGHSH and CDR2 is LQKENI. CDR3 sequence reads: CASSQGQYSNQPQHF. The DNA of the CDR3 is TGTGCCAGCTCCCAGGGGCAGTATAGCAATCAGCCCCAGCATTTT.

The rearrangement joins TRBV7-2 to TRBJ2-1, with 13 bases lining up with TRBD2. The CDR3 extends over 17 amino acids. With 4 bases clipped from V and 11 bases from J, the junction kept 14 bases outside the gene matches. Germline V gene lookup returns CDR1 SGHTA and CDR2 FQGNSA. In nucleotides, the CDR3 is TGTGCCAGCAGCTATGGCGGCGATGGACTAGCGGGAGCCAAGCAGTTCTTC. Encoded protein: CASSYGGDGLAGAKQFF.

This clone was counted a single time. This sequence joins TRBV7-3 and TRBJ2-1; 15 bases fit TRBD2. Germline V gene data show CDR1 as SGHTA and CDR2 as FQGTGA. This CDR3 has 15 amino acids. The V segment lost 6 bases and the J segment 7 bases; nucleotides outside the gene matches: 4. CDR3 sequence: CASRSGLAGGNEQFF. CDR3 sequence (DNA): TGTGCCAGCAGGTCGGGACTAGCGGGAGGAAATGAGCAGTTCTTC.

The chain carries TRBV7-2 and TRBJ1-3; D unresolved. This CDR3 region has 15 residues. V lost 3 bases and J lost 0, with 9 bases in between. Germline CDR1 SGHTA, CDR2 FQGNSA. The CDR3 reads CASSFAGSSGNTIYF. CDR3 DNA: TGTGCCAGCAGCTTTGCCGGGAGCTCTGGAAACACCATATATTTT.

The rearrangement joins TRBV7-9 to TRBJ2-4; 7 nucleotides line up with TRBD1. Germline loops: CDR1 SEHNR, CDR2 FQNEAQ (reference sequence). This CDR3 has 14 residues. Trimming removed 4 bases from V and 7 bases from J; junction bases left unmatched: 7. In DNA, the CDR3 is TGTGCCAGCAGCTCGGACAGGAAGGGGAACATTCAGTACTTC. This translates into CASSSDRKGNIQYF.

V and J are TRBV5-4 and TRBJ2-3; perhaps TRBD2 as D (6 bases). The CDR3 runs to 12 residues. CDR1 SGHNT and CDR2 YYREEE come from the germline V gene (reference sequence). V lost 6 bases to trimming and J lost 5 bases, with 10 bases between them. CDR3 nucleotide sequence: TGTGCCAGCAACCCCGGGGGAGATACGCAGTATTTT. Encoded protein: CASNPGGDTQYF.

The chain recombines TRBV9 with TRBJ1-1; D not resolved. V shed 0 bases and J shed 2 bases, with 8 bases lying between them. Germline V gives CDR1 SGDLS, CDR2 YYNGEE. This CDR3 contains 14 residues. The CDR3 coding sequence is TGTGCCAGCAGCGTAGTAACCGGTAACACTGAAGCTTTCTTT. Translated, it gives CASSVVTGNTEAFF.

V and J are TRBV3-1 (or the pseudogene TRBV3-2) and TRBJ1-3; D gene ambiguous. Germline V gene lookup returns CDR1 LGHDT and CDR2 YNNKEL (reference sequence). There are 14 residues in the CDR3. V was pared by 4 bases and J by 0 bases, with 7 bases between. Here the CDR3 DNA reads TGTGCCAGCAGCCGGGCTTTCTCTGGAAACACCATATATTTT. Translated: CASSRAFSGNTIYF.

The gene calls are TRBV5-1 and TRBJ2-7, with TRBD2 matching 8 bases. CDR1 is SGHRS and CDR2 is YFSETQ in the germline V gene. This CDR3 has 17 residues. Unmatched junction bases numbered 14, after V lost 5 bases and J lost 1 base. CDR3 DNA: TGCGCCAGCAGGTTGACTTTTGGACGGGGGGGTTCCTACGAGCAGTACTTC. Encoded protein: CASRLTFGRGGSYEQYF.

The V call is TRBV7-2, the J call TRBJ2-5; no definite D call. Germline-derived CDR1 and CDR2 are SGHTA and FQGNSA. Trimming cost V 5 bases and J 8 bases, with 9 bases left between them. The CDR3 consists of 11 residues. This chain's CDR3 is CASSIRETQYF. The CDR3 DNA reads TGTGCCAGCAGCATAAGAGAAACCCAGTACTTC.